Listed below are T cell receptor beta chains from one sample, sequenced in a study of T cell responses to AZD1222 COVID-19 vaccine. Produced via immunoSEQ multiplex PCR; TCRdb's table is partial and in-frame only. This table has fewer than 180,000 clones, around 94% appearing once. The starting material was peripheral blood, obtained on day 0 of AZD1222 vaccination. All receptors derive from an adult in good health. Each CDR3 is given with its conserved first and last residue. A D gene is named only where the DNA matches it firmly. Only some rows state a clone size, as once, few, many or a class for expanded clones.

TRBJ1-3	-	TRBV7-9	-	CASSLFDGGALGYF	TGTGCCAGCAGCTTATTCGATGGGGGAGCCCTTGGGTATTTT
TRBJ2-2	TRBD1	TRBV2	-	CASRAGTGGPGELFF	TGTGCCAGCAGGGCGGGGACAGGGGGCCCCGGGGAGCTGTTTTTT
TRBJ1-6	TRBD1	TRBV6-2/TRBV6-3	-	CASGRDRDISYNSPLHF	TGTGCCAGCGGCCGGGACAGGGATATTTCCTATAATTCACCCCTCCACTTT
TRBJ2-2	TRBD1	TRBV10-1	-	CASSRTGSTGELFF	TGCGCCAGCAGTCGGACAGGGTCGACCGGGGAGCTGTTTTTT
TRBJ2-5	-	TRBV10-2	-	CASSRQHQETQYF	TGCGCCAGCAGTAGACAGCACCAAGAGACCCAGTACTTC
TRBJ1-2	-	TRBV27	-	CASSPSGNGDYGYTF	TGTGCCAGCAGTCCATCCGGTAACGGTGACTATGGCTACACCTTC
TRBJ2-3	TRBD2	TRBV9	-	CASSVGTSLQADTQYF	TGTGCCAGCAGCGTCGGGACTAGCTTACAAGCAGATACGCAGTATTTT
TRBJ1-2	TRBD1	TRBV2	-	CASRGDSHRGYTF	TGTGCCAGCAGGGGGGACAGCCATAGAGGCTACACCTTC
TRBJ2-1	TRBD1	TRBV18	-	CASSPRTGDYNEQFF	TGTGCCAGCTCACCACGGACAGGGGATTATAATGAGCAGTTCTTC
TRBJ2-3	TRBD1	TRBV2	-	CASRPGTGSTDTQYF	TGTGCCAGCAGACCCGGGACAGGGAGCACAGATACGCAGTATTTT
TRBJ1-4	-	TRBV30	-	CAWSRNEKLFF	TGTGCCTGGAGTAGGAACGAAAAACTGTTTTTT
TRBJ1-2	TRBD1	TRBV19	-	CASSIVQGGYNYGYTF	TGTGCCAGTAGTATAGTTCAAGGGGGCTATAACTATGGCTACACCTTC
TRBJ1-2	TRBD1	TRBV5-1	-	CASSSTGTGGGYTF	TGCGCCAGCAGCTCTACCGGGACAGGGGGAGGCTACACCTTC
TRBJ2-3	-	TRBV4-1	-	CASSQDDGGAWVTDTQYF	TGCGCCAGCAGCCAAGATGATGGGGGGGCTTGGGTCACAGATACGCAGTATTTT
TRBJ2-3	-	TRBV5-1	-	CASSSYRDDPSTDTQYF	TGCGCCAGCAGCTCGTACCGGGACGATCCTAGCACAGATACGCAGTATTTT
TRBJ1-2	-	TRBV6-4	few	CASSSGARGYTF	TGTGCCAGCAGCTCAGGGGCGCGCGGCTACACCTTC
TRBJ1-2	TRBD1	TRBV24-1	-	CATSDGTDYGYTF	TGTGCCACCAGTGATGGGACAGACTATGGCTACACCTTC
TRBJ2-2	TRBD2	TRBV5-1	-	CASSRGVSGRNGELFF	TGCGCCAGCAGCCGTGGGGTTAGCGGGAGGAACGGGGAGCTGTTTTTT
TRBJ2-3	TRBD1	TRBV6-4	-	CASSDSKQGAPDTQYF	TGTGCCAGCAGTGACTCGAAACAGGGGGCCCCAGATACGCAGTATTTT
TRBJ1-5	TRBD1	TRBV24-1	-	CATSLRGPDQPQHF	TGTGCCACCAGTCTGAGGGGGCCTGATCAGCCCCAGCATTTT
TRBJ1-1	-	TRBV28	-	CASSLPGDEAFF	TGTGCCAGCAGTCTCCCAGGGGATGAAGCTTTCTTT
TRBJ2-2	-	TRBV7-6	-	CASSFTTGSGYTGELFF	TGTGCCAGCAGCTTTACGACAGGCTCGGGGTACACCGGGGAGCTGTTTTTT
TRBJ1-4	-	TRBV2	-	CASSEGREEKLFF	TGTGCCAGCAGTGAGGGGAGGGAGGAAAAACTGTTTTTT
TRBJ1-4	-	TRBV5-4	-	CASSAITGLWKEKLFF	TGTGCCAGCAGCGCCATTACAGGGTTGTGGAAGGAAAAACTGTTTTTT
TRBJ1-5	-	TRBV28	-	CASSFGRAIQPQHF	TGTGCCAGCAGCTTCGGCAGGGCGATTCAGCCCCAGCATTTT
TRBJ2-1	-	TRBV5-4	-	CASSPELRGTYNEQFF	TGTGCCAGCAGCCCCGAGCTGAGGGGTACATACAATGAGCAGTTCTTC
TRBJ1-1	TRBD1	TRBV19	-	CASFFTDRGLGTEAFF	TGTGCCAGTTTTTTCACGGACAGGGGATTGGGCACTGAAGCTTTCTTT
TRBJ2-3	TRBD2	TRBV7-2	-	CASSLSSGEWDTQYF	TGTGCCAGCAGCTTATCTAGCGGGGAATGGGATACGCAGTATTTT